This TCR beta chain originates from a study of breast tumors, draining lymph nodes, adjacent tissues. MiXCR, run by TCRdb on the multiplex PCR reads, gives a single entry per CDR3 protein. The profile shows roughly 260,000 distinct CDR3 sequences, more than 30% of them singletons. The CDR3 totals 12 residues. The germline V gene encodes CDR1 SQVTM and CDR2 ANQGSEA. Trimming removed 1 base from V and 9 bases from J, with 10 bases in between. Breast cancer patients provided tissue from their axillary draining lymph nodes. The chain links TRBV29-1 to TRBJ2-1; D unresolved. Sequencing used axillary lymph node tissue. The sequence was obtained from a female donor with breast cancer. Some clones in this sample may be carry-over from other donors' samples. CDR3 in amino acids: CSVEASSLEQFF. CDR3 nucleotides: TGCAGCGTTGAAGCGAGCAGCCTTGAGCAGTTCTTC.